The 5 T cell receptor beta chains presented below share a single source sample, sequenced in a study of monozygotic twins with inflammatory bowel disease. TCRdb re-called the 5' RACE reads and gives one entry per CDR3 protein, without DNA. The listing records some 440,000 distinct CDR3 sequences. Material: blood. These receptors all come from a human donor with ulcerative colitis or Crohn's disease, or a healthy co-twin of an affected twin (not recorded which).

The chain is built from TRBV6-2 or TRBV6-3 and TRBJ1-6; the TCRdb D gene call, TRBD1, has no DNA to confirm it. This CDR3 comprises 13 residues. CDR1 and CDR2 from the germline V gene are MNHEY and SVGEGT. CDR3 in amino acids: CASLGQNNSPLHF.

This chain uses TRBV4-3 with TRBJ2-7. Germline-derived CDR1 and CDR2 are LGHNA and YSLEER. This CDR3 comprises 13 residues. CDR3 sequence reads: CASSQDRGVEQYF.

The chain is built from TRBV7-2 and TRBJ2-3; TCRdb's D gene call, TRBD2, goes unchecked for lack of DNA. Germline V gene sequence: CDR1 SGHTA, CDR2 FQGNSA. CDR3 size: 14 residues. This chain's CDR3 is CASSRGGGSDTQYF.

The CDR3 region is CASTREGGTEAFF. V and J are TRBV4-1 and TRBJ1-1. CDR1 is MGHRA, CDR2 YSYEKL, per germline. The CDR3 contains 13 residues.

The chain recombines TRBV20-1 with TRBJ1-4. This CDR3 has 13 residues. Germline assignment: CDR1 DFQATT and CDR2 SNEGSKA (reference sequence). The CDR3 spells CSAPGLGDEKLFF.